The next 17 T cell receptor beta chains were all read from a single sample in a study of T cells in Graves' hyperthyroidism and ophthalmopathy. The CDR3 regions of TCR beta were amplified from RNA transcripts. With the HTBI primer set, the TCR CDR3 went through a first round of RT-PCR. A single record per CDR3 protein comes from TCRdb applying MiXCR to the multiplex PCR reads. Of around 540,000 distinct CDR3 sequences listed, about 16% are singletons. What was sequenced was blood. The receptor set was obtained from a woman in her twenties or thirties with Graves' ophthalmopathy.

This clonotype has a count of ten or more. This rearrangement joins TRBV18 to TRBJ1-1; D is unclear. The germline V and J ends were trimmed by 6 bases and 3 bases, with 5 bases remaining between them. CDR3 length equals 11 residues. Germline CDR1 and CDR2: KGHSH and LQKENI. CDR3 in DNA: TGTGCCAGCTCGCAGCACACTGAAGCTTTCTTT. This encodes CASSQHTEAFF.

In this sample, this clonotype turned up many times. V usage is TRBV28 and J usage is TRBJ2-1; either TRBD1 or TRBD2 may supply D (5 bases each). This CDR3 spans 15 amino acids. Trimming cost V 6 bases and J 7 bases, with 19 bases left between them. Germline CDR1 is MDHEN and CDR2 is SYDVKM. For the CDR3, the DNA is TGTGCCAGCAGCCCTCCGGGGCTAGCCCGGAATGAGCAGTTCTTC. Its translation: CASSPPGLARNEQFF.

This clonotype appeared a few times. The rearrangement joins TRBV3-1 to TRBJ2-1; 12 nucleotides line up with TRBD2. The CDR3 is 19 amino acids. Germline lookup yields CDR1 LGHDT and CDR2 YNNKEL (reference sequence). V dropped 4 bases and J dropped 7; count of bases not matched to a gene: 17. For the CDR3, the DNA is TGTGCCAGCAGCCCCCGACTAGCGGGAGTCGGCCAAACAATGAATGAGCAGTTCTTC. Protein: CASSPRLAGVGQTMNEQFF.

This clonotype was picked up a small number of times. This sequence joins TRBV5-6 and TRBJ1-2; 7 positions match TRBD1. The CDR3 sequence is 15 residues long. Trimming took 4 bases from V and 4 from J; bases not matched to a gene: 10. Germline CDR1 and CDR2: SGHDT and YYEEEE. In DNA form, the CDR3 reads TGTGCCAGCAGCCAGGGGGGCAGGAGGAGCTATGGCTACACCTTC. Residues: CASSQGGRRSYGYTF.

This clonotype has a count of ten or more. V usage is TRBV7-3 and J usage is TRBJ1-2; 8 bases align to TRBD1. This CDR3 region has 13 residues. Germline CDR1 reads SGHTA; CDR2 reads FQGTGA. Trimming cost V 4 bases and J 8 bases; bases outside gene matches: 6. CDR3 in DNA: TGTGCCAGCAGCTCGGACAGGGAAGAGGGCTACACCTTC. Protein sequence: CASSSDREEGYTF.

The rearrangement links TRBV20-1 to TRBJ1-4, with D perhaps TRBD1 (5 bases). With 6 bases removed from V and 0 bases from J, the gap between germline ends came to 20 bases. Germline V CDR1 and CDR2: DFQATT, SNEGSKA (reference sequence). This CDR3 region has 17 residues. The DNA for the CDR3 is TGCAGTGCGGTTCTTTGGGGCAGCTATGCAACTAATGAAAAACTGTTTTTT. Amino acid sequence: CSAVLWGSYATNEKLFF.

This clonotype was detected only a few times. The genes are TRBV30 and TRBJ2-3; perhaps TRBD2 as D (6 bases). In germline, CDR1 is GTSNPN, CDR2 SVGIG (reference sequence). The V gene lost 5 bases and the J gene lost 3 bases, with 18 bases spanning the gap. CDR3 size: 15 residues. The CDR3 reads CAWGMSGRGTDTQYF. As DNA, the CDR3 is TGTGCCTGGGGGATGAGCGGACGGGGGACAGATACGCAGTATTTT.

This clonotype was detected a few times. The genes are TRBV28 and TRBJ1-2; D might be TRBD1 (6 bases). From germline, CDR1 is MDHEN and CDR2 SYDVKM. The V end lost 7 bases, the J end lost 2 bases, and 14 bases lay between the germline ends. The CDR3 is made up of 14 amino acids. In nucleotides, the CDR3 is TGTGCCAGCAACCTTAAGGGGGGCAACTATGGCTACACCTTC. Translation gives CASNLKGGNYGYTF.

The sample holds many counts of this clonotype. The V and J genes are TRBV28 and TRBJ2-1, with a weak D call TRBD2 (6 bases). CDR1 is MDHEN, CDR2 SYDVKM, per germline. V was clipped by 6 bases and J by 0 bases, with 12 bases between them. There are 15 residues in the CDR3. The CDR3 here is CASSLAASSYNEQFF. CDR3 sequence (DNA): TGTGCCAGCAGCTTAGCGGCAAGCTCCTACAATGAGCAGTTCTTC.

This clonotype was detected many times. The V gene is TRBV20-1, the J gene TRBJ2-7; 8 nucleotides agree with TRBD2. The CDR3 runs to 14 residues. Trimming took 4 bases from V and 7 from J; bases not matched to a gene: 12. CDR1 DFQATT and CDR2 SNEGSKA come from the germline V gene (reference sequence). The CDR3, as DNA: TGCAGTGCTATCTCGGGAGGGGGTACAGGAGAGCAGTACTTC. It encodes CSAISGGGTGEQYF.

This clonotype occurred a few times. The rearrangement joins TRBV20-1 to TRBJ2-5, with a tentative D call TRBD2 (6 bases). Per the germline V gene, CDR1 is DFQATT and CDR2 is SNEGSKA (reference sequence). CDR3 length: 14 amino acids. The germline V and J ends were trimmed by 1 base and 5 bases, with 14 bases remaining between them. CDR3 region: CSARGVLALETQYF. Here the CDR3 DNA reads TGCAGTGCTAGAGGCGTCCTAGCGCTCGAGACCCAGTACTTC.

This clonotype showed up many times. This chain joins TRBV27 and TRBJ2-3; D is perhaps TRBD2 (5 bases). The CDR3 is 14 residues long. The germline V gene encodes CDR1 MNHEY and CDR2 SMNVEV (reference sequence). Trimming removed 5 bases at V and 5 bases at J, with 14 bases between. CDR3 region: CASSPHTEGDTQYF. The CDR3 nucleotides read TGTGCCAGCAGTCCGCATACAGAGGGAGATACGCAGTATTTT.

This clonotype was counted only a few times. The gene calls are TRBV14 and TRBJ1-1, with D possibly matching TRBD1 (5 bases). The germline V and J ends were trimmed by 0 bases and 0 bases, with 14 bases remaining between them. The CDR3 has 17 amino acids. Germline CDR1 reads SGHDN; CDR2 reads FVKESK. Written as DNA, the CDR3 is TGTGCCAGCAGCCAAGAGGTCAGGGAATCCCTGAACACTGAAGCTTTCTTT. It encodes CASSQEVRESLNTEAFF. Supplemented by reference TRBV14 and TRBJ1-1, the full variable domain reads EAGVTQFPSHSVIEKGQTVTLRCDPISGHDNLYWYRRVMGKEIKFLLHFVKESKQDESGMPNNRFLAERTGGTYSTLKVQPAELEDSGVYFCASSQEVRESLNTEAFFGQGTRLTVV.

A few counts support this clonotype. This chain connects TRBV20-1 to TRBJ1-1; D possibly corresponds to TRBD1 (6 bases). CDR3 size: 13 residues. V was clipped by 3 bases and J by 1 base, with 9 bases between them. CDR1 and CDR2 from the germline V gene are DFQATT and SNEGSKA (reference sequence). The CDR3, as DNA: TGCAGTGCTAGCAGGGGATCGAACACTGAAGCTTTCTTT. Translation gives CSASRGSNTEAFF.

The rearrangement joins TRBV5-1 to TRBJ2-2; 9 nucleotides agree with TRBD2. The CDR3 has 15 residues. Germline-derived CDR1 and CDR2 are SGHRS and YFSETQ. J gave up 4 bases and V 7 bases, and 8 bases lay outside the gene matches. The CDR3 DNA reads TGCGCCAGCGCTATAGCGGGGGCCCGCACCGGGGAGCTGTTTTTT. Its protein product is CASAIAGARTGELFF.

This clonotype was counted many times. This chain joins TRBV28 and TRBJ2-3; D not certain. Germline V lookup: CDR1 MDHEN, CDR2 SYDVKM. The germline V and J ends were trimmed by 3 bases and 2 bases, with 15 bases remaining between them. This CDR3 is built from 16 residues. The CDR3 bases are TGTGCCAGCAGTTTTAACGACTTCCTAGTCACAGATACGCAGTATTTT. Translated: CASSFNDFLVTDTQYF.

This clonotype was seen more than once but under ten times. This chain connects TRBV27 to TRBJ2-3, with a weak D call TRBD2 (7 bases). This CDR3 is built from 16 residues. V lost 5 bases and J lost 5, with 20 bases in between. Looked up from germline, CDR1 is MNHEY and CDR2 is SMNVEV (reference sequence). CDR3 nucleotide sequence: TGTGCCAGCAGTCTTGTGGCGGGGGCCCTCGGAGATACGCAGTATTTT. It specifies CASSLVAGALGDTQYF.